This record concerns one TCR beta chain sequence. The data originate from a study of beta chain features in type 1 diabetes. What was sequenced were expressed TCRB transcripts, since all of the isolated RNA had been reverse transcribed. Libraries were prepared by immunoSEQ multiplex PCR; TCRdb keeps only in-frame clonotypes and omits some of them. The data hold fewer than 350,000 clones, with under 8.5% observed a single time. Germline CDR1 reads MGHDK; CDR2 reads SYGVNS. CDR3 size: 13 residues. V lost 4 bases and J lost 8; bases outside the gene matches: 7. The sample taken for sequencing was central memory CD4+ T cells from blood. V usage is TRBV25-1 and J usage is TRBJ1-2; 7 bases agree with TRBD1. The source is a woman under 30 in good health. The CDR3 DNA reads as TGTGCCAGCAGTGGTTCCCGGACAGGAGGCTACACCTTC. It encodes CASSGSRTGGYTF.